This T cell receptor (beta chain) was identified during a study of shared clonotypes between healthy human individuals. Regarding the study as a whole: Generation probabilities were higher for clonotypes shared across all four sorted-subset donors than for unshared ones. The study generally estimated greater richness for naive than memory subsets.

V dropped 6 bases and J dropped 7 bases, with 15 bases sitting between them. The CDR3 consists of 14 residues. The germline CDR1 and CDR2 sequences are KGHSH and LQKENI. Researchers ran the assay at a deep level. Clones were sequenced by immunoSEQ multiplex PCR, and TCRdb holds only the in-frame ones, with some missing. The table has some 980,000 clones, around three quarters seen once. Remarks on this clone: The antigen remains unidentified.

The sample comprised memory CD4+ T cells sorted from blood. The subset denotes: CD45RA-negative fraction. This chain connects TRBV18 to TRBJ1-4; weak D call: TRBD1 (5 bases). This TCR was recovered from a man between 18 and 29 years old in good health. The CDR3 coding sequence is TGTGCCAGCTCTCCCGACACGAGGGGTGAAAAACTGTTTTTT. Translation: CASSPDTRGEKLFF.